This record looks at one TCR beta chain sequence and its context. This record belongs to a study of human T cells and chemical hapten exposure. Trimming removed 7 bases from V and 0 bases from J, with 20 bases in between. The CDR3 is 17 residues long. Germline lookup yields CDR1 PRHDT and CDR2 FYEKMQ (reference sequence). The library tagged individual cDNA molecules with unique molecular identifiers. MiXCR was run by TCRdb on the RACE reads, yielding one entry per CDR3 protein. The sample records about 350,000 distinct CDR3 sequences, about 6.9% being singletons. Time point here: patch test 2, 6 weeks after DPC sensitization. Treatment given: therapeutic diphenylcyclopropenone sensitization with weekly scalp DPC.

The J gene is TRBJ2-3, the V gene TRBV13; perhaps TRBD1 as D (6 bases). This clonotype was obtained from a woman aged 18-29 years with alopecia areata. Some clones in this sample may be carry-over from other donors' samples. Here the sequenced sample was whole blood, taken in connection with sensitization to the hapten diphenylcyclopropenone (DPC). In DNA, the CDR3 is TGTGCCAGCAACCATGGCCTGGACAGACGAAGCACAGATACGCAGTATTTT. Translated, it gives CASNHGLDRRSTDTQYF.